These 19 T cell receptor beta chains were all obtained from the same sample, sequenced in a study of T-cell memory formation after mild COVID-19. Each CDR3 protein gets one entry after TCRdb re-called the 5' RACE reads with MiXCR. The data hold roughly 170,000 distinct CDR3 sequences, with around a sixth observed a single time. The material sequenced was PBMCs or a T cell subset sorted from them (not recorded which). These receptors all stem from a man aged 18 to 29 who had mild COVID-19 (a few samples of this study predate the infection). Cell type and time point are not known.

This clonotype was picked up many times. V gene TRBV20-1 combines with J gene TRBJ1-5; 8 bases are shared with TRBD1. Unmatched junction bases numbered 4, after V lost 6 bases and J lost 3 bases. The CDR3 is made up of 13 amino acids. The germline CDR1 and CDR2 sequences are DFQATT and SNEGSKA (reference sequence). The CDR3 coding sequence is TGCAGTGCAAAGACAGGGGTCAATCAGCCCCAGCATTTT. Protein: CSAKTGVNQPQHF.

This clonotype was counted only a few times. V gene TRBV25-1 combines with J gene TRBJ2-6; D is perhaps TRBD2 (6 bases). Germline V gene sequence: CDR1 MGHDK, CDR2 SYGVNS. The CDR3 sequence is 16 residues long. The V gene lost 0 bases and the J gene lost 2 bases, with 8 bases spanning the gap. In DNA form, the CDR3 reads TGTGCCAGCAGTGAATATACGGGAGCTGGGGCCAACGTCCTGACTTTC. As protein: CASSEYTGAGANVLTF.

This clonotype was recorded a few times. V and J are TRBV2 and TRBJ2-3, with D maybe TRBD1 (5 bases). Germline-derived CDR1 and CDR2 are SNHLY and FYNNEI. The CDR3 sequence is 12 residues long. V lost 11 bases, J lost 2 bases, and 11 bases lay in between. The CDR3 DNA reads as TGTGCCCTAAGGGGCTTCACAGATACGCAGTATTTT. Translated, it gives CALRGFTDTQYF.

The DNA for the CDR3 is TGCAGTGCTATTGACGGGACCAATCAGCCCCAGCATTTT. Translated: CSAIDGTNQPQHF. The chain links TRBV20-1 to TRBJ1-5, with a tentative D call TRBD1 (5 bases). The V gene's germline CDR1 is DFQATT and CDR2 SNEGSKA (reference sequence). The CDR3 sequence is 13 residues long. V was clipped by 4 bases and J by 3 bases, with 10 bases between them.

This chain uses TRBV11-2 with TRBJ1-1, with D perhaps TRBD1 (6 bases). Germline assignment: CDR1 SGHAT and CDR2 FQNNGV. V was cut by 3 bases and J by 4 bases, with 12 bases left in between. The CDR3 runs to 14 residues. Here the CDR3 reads CASSFTDRGTEAFF. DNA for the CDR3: TGTGCCAGCAGCTTTACGGACAGAGGCACTGAAGCTTTCTTT.

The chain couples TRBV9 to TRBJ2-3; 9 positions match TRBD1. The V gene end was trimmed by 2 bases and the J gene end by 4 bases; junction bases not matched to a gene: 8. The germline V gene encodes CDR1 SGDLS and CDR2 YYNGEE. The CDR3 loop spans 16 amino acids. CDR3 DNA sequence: TGTGCCAGCAGCGTTCTACCGGGACAGGGCCCAGATACGCAGTATTTT. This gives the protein CASSVLPGQGPDTQYF.

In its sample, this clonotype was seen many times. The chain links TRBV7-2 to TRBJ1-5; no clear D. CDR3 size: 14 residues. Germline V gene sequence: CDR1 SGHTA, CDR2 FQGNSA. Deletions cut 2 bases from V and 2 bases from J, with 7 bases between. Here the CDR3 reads CASSLNYGNQPQHF. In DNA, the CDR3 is TGTGCCAGCAGCTTAAATTATGGCAATCAGCCCCAGCATTTT.

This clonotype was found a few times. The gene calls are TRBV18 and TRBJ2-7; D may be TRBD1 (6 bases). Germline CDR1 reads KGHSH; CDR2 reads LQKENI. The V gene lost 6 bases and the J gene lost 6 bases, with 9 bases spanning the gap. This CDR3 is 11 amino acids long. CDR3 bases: TGTGCCAGCTCCCCAGGGGCCGAGCAGTACGTC. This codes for CASSPGAEQYV.

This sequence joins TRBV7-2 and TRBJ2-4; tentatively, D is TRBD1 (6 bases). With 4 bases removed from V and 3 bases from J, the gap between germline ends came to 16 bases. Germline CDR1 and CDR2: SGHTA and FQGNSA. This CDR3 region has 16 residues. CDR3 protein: CASSSRPGDNKNIQYF. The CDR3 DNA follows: TGTGCCAGCAGCTCAAGGCCAGGGGATAACAAAAACATTCAGTACTTC. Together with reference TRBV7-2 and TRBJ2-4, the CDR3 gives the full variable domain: GAGVSQSPSNKVTEKGKDVELRCDPISGHTALYWYRQSLGQGLEFLIYFQGNSAPDKSGLPSDRFSAERTGGSVSTLTIQRTQQEDSAVYLCASSSRPGDNKNIQYFGAGTRLSVL.

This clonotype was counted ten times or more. CDR3 amino acids: CASSSWDRGSYEQYV. In nucleotides, the CDR3 is TGTGCCAGCAGTTCCTGGGACAGGGGTTCCTACGAGCAGTACGTC. V and J are TRBV6-2 or TRBV6-3 and TRBJ2-7; 10 nucleotides align to TRBD1. The CDR3 consists of 15 residues. V trimming: 4 bases; J trimming: 1 base; junction bases outside the gene matches: 4. The V gene's germline CDR1 is MNHEY and CDR2 SVGEGT.

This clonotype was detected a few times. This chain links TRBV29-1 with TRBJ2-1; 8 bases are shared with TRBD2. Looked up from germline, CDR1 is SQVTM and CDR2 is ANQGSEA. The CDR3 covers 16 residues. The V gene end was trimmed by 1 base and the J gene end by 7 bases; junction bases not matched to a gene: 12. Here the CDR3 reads CSVEALSSGGRNEQFF. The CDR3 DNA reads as TGCAGCGTTGAAGCTCTTTCCAGCGGGGGTAGGAATGAGCAGTTCTTC.

CDR3 loop: CASSAPGQGGGYTF. The CDR3 bases are TGTGCCAGCAGTGCGCCGGGACAGGGGGGGGGCTACACCTTC. The chain has TRBV28 and TRBJ1-2; 11 bases fit TRBD1. V dropped 5 bases and J dropped 8; count of bases not matched to a gene: 7. The CDR3 runs to 14 residues. Germline V gene data show CDR1 as MDHEN and CDR2 as SYDVKM.

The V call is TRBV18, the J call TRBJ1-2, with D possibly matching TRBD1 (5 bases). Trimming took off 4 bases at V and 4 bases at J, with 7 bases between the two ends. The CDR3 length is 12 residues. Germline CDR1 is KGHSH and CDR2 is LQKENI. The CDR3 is CASSRQSYGYTF. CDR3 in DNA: TGTGCCAGCTCACGACAGTCCTATGGCTACACCTTC. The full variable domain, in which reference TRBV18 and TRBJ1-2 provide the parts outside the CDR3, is NAGVMQNPRHLVRRRGQEARLRCSPMKGHSHVYWYRQLPEEGLKFMVYLQKENIIDESGMPKERFSAEFPKEGPSILRIQQVVRGDSAAYFCASSRQSYGYTFGSGTRLTVV.

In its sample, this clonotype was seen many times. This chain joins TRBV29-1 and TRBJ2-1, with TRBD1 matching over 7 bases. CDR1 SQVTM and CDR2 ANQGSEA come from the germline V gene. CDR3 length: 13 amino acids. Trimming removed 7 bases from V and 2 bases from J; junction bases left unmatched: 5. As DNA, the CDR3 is TGCAGCGGGAACAGGGGAACCTACAATGAGCAGTTCTTC. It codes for CSGNRGTYNEQFF.

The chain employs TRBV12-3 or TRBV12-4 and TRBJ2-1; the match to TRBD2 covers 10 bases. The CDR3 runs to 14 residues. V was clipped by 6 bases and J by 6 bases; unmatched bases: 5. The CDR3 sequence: CASSARTSGNEQFF. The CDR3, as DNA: TGTGCCAGCAGCGCTAGGACTAGCGGCAATGAGCAGTTCTTC.

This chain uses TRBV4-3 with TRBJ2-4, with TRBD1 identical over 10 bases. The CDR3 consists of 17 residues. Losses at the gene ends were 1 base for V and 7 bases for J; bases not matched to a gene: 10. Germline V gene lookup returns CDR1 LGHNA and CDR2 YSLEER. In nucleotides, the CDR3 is TGCGCCAGCAGCCAAGGGCGGGACAGGGGTGCGGAGAACATTCAGTACTTC. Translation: CASSQGRDRGAENIQYF.

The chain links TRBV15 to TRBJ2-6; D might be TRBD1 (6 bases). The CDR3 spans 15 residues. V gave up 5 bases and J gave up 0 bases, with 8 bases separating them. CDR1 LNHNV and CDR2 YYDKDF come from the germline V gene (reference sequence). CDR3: CATSAGVSGANVLTF. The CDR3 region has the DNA TGTGCCACCAGCGCAGGGGTCTCTGGGGCCAACGTCCTGACTTTC. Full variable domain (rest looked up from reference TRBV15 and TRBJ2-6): DAMVIQNPRYQVTQFGKPVTLSCSQTLNHNVMYWYQQKSSQAPKLLFHYYDKDFNNEADTPDNFQSRRPNTSFCFLDIRSPGLGDTAMYLCATSAGVSGANVLTFGAGSRLTVL.

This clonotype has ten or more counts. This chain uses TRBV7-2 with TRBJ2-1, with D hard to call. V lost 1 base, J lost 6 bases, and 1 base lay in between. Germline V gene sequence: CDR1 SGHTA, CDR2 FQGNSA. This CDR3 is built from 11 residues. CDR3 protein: CASSLVNEQFF. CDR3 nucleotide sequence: TGTGCCAGCAGCTTAGTCAATGAGCAGTTCTTC.

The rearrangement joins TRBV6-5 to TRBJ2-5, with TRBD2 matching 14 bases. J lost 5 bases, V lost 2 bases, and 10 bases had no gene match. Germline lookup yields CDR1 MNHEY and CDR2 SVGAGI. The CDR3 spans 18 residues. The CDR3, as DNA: TGTGCCAGCAGTTACGTTCGACTAGCGGGGGGGTTCAGGGAGACCCAGTACTTC. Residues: CASSYVRLAGGFRETQYF.